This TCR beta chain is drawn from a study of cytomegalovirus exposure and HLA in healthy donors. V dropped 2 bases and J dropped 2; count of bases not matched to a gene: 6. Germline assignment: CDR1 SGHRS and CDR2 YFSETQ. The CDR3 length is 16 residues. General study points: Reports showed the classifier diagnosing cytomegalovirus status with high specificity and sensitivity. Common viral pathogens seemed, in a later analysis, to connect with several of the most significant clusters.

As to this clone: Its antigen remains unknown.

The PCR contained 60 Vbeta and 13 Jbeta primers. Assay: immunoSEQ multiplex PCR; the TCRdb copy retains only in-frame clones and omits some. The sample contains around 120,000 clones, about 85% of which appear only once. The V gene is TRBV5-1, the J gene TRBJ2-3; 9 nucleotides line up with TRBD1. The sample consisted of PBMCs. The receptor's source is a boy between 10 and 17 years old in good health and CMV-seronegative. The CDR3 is CASSFRDRASTDTQYF. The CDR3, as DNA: TGCGCCAGCAGCTTCCGGGACAGGGCTTCCACAGATACGCAGTATTTT. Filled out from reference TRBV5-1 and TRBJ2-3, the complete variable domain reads KAGVTQTPRYLIKTRGQQVTLSCSPISGHRSVSWYQQTPGQGLQFLFEYFSETQRNKGNFPGRFSGRQFSNSRSEMNVSTLELGDSALYLCASSFRDRASTDTQYFGPGTRLTVL.